This TCR beta chain was observed in a study of blood T cell repertoires in COVID-19. In the study overall: Sources were T cells, B-cell-depleted T cells, or PBMCs; the material itself was cDNA or gDNA.

Measured with immunoSEQ multiplex PCR; TCRdb has only the in-frame clones, and not every one. Of 150,000 to 200,000 clones detected, roughly 77% appear once; the ten largest clones hold 5.5% to 7%. Germline V gene lookup returns CDR1 MDHEN and CDR2 SYDVKM. The CDR3 consists of 14 residues. V was trimmed by 5 bases and J by 4 bases, leaving 12 bases between them. Sequenced: peripheral blood. The chain is built from TRBV28 and TRBJ1-5; a weak D match, TRBD1 (6 bases). The clonotype was recovered from a woman between 40 and 55 years old with COVID-19, enrolled during active disease. The CDR3 loop reads CASSHGQTNQPQHF. The CDR3 nucleotides read TGTGCCAGCAGTCATGGACAGACTAATCAGCCCCAGCATTTT.